This paragraph reports one T cell receptor beta chain. The sample comes from a study of lymphopenia after photon versus proton radiotherapy. V gave up 6 bases and J gave up 5 bases; unmatched junction bases: 7. Germline V gene data show CDR1 as SGHTS and CDR2 as YDEGEE. This CDR3 is built from 13 residues. Data came from immunoSEQ multiplex PCR; TCRdb stores just in-frame clones and leaves some out. The sample lists around 70,000 clones, approximately 90% occurring once. The chain links TRBV5-8 to TRBJ1-2; 7 positions agree with TRBD1. The specimen was peripheral blood, collected from a patient treated with photon-based radiotherapy. This clonotype originated in a woman aged 40 to 50 with cholangiocarcinoma. The CDR3 nucleotides are TGTGCCAGCACCCTGGCCAGGGGGTATGGCTACACCTTC. The encoded protein is CASTLARGYGYTF.